This T cell receptor beta chain was profiled in a study of OX40 agonist ivuxolimab in advanced cancers. Study-level findings and limits: At doses 0.1 to 3.0 mg/kg, CD4+ and CD8+ clones expanded.

The CDR3 extends over 15 amino acids. The V end lost 3 bases, the J end lost 3 bases, and 11 bases lay between the germline ends. Germline V gene lookup returns CDR1 SGHNT and CDR2 YENEEA. Only in-frame clones appear in the TCRdb table, and some are missing; sequencing was by immunoSEQ multiplex PCR. Altogether roughly 18,000 clones are present, about 80% being singletons, with the ten largest covering under 15%. On this clone: Its specificity is not known.

Sequences were derived from CD4+ or CD8+ T cells sorted from blood, sampled in a trial of the OX40 agonist ivuxolimab. The TCR was taken from an adult with an advanced solid tumor such as melanoma, head and neck, liver or kidney cancer. The gene calls are TRBV11-3 and TRBJ2-2, with D tentatively TRBD1 or TRBD2 (5 bases each). As DNA, the CDR3 is TGTGCCAGCAGCTTTTCCGGGACCGACACCGGGGAGCTGTTTTTT. Translation: CASSFSGTDTGELFF.